The 15 T cell receptor beta chains below all came from one sample that was sequenced in a study of blood T cell repertoires in COVID-19. Repertoires were generated with immunoSEQ multiplex PCR, while TCRdb's copy carries only in-frame clones and drops some. The table lists about 89,000 clones, 70% to 80% of them singletons. Sequencing input: peripheral blood. The receptor source for this set is a human donor in a cohort sampled during active COVID-19.

This sequence joins TRBV18 and TRBJ2-1; 7 positions agree with TRBD1. The germline V gene has CDR1 KGHSH and CDR2 LQKENI. Losses at the gene ends were 5 bases for V and 5 bases for J; bases not matched to a gene: 0. The length of the CDR3 is 12 residues. CDR3 in DNA: TGTGCCAGCTCAGACAGGGACAATGAGCAGTTCTTC. It codes for CASSDRDNEQFF.

The chain joins TRBV6-5 to TRBJ2-1, with a possible D match to TRBD2 (5 bases). V was trimmed by 0 bases and J by 6 bases, leaving 9 bases between them. This CDR3 comprises 14 residues. Germline assignment: CDR1 MNHEY and CDR2 SVGAGI. CDR3 DNA sequence: TGTGCCAGCAGTTACTCCGGGGTTCTCAATGAGCAGTTCTTC. Amino acids: CASSYSGVLNEQFF.

This sequence joins TRBV19 and TRBJ2-7; 8 bases fit TRBD1. The CDR3 contains 13 residues. V gave up 3 bases and J gave up 4 bases; unmatched junction bases: 2. Germline V gives CDR1 LNHDA, CDR2 SQIVND (reference sequence). The CDR3 DNA follows: TGTGCCAGTAGTATGGGACAGGTGTACGAGCAGTACTTC. Its translation: CASSMGQVYEQYF.

This rearrangement joins TRBV21-1 to TRBJ2-7; the table's D call, TRBD1, has no DNA check behind it. TRBV21-1 is an annotated pseudogene. This CDR3 contains 14 residues. CDR3 region: CASTTGGPMDEQYF. For the CDR3, the DNA is TGTGCCAGCACGACAGGGGGCCCAATGGACGAGCAGTACTTC.

The chain couples TRBV5-4 to TRBJ2-1; TRBD2 matches at 8 bases. Trimming removed 7 bases from V and 7 bases from J; junction bases left unmatched: 13. Germline V gene sequence: CDR1 SGHNT, CDR2 YYREEE (reference sequence). The CDR3 covers 15 residues. The CDR3 DNA reads TGTGCCAGCGGGGGCTTTGCGGGAGGTCGAAATGAGCAGTTCTTC. This translates into CASGGFAGGRNEQFF. Looking up the rest from reference TRBV5-4 and TRBJ2-1 gives the full variable domain: ETGVTQSPTHLIKTRGQQVTLRCSSQSGHNTVSWYQQALGQGPQFIFQYYREEENGRGNFPPRFSGLQFPNYSSELNVNALELDDSALYLCASGGFAGGRNEQFFGPGTRLTVL.

V and J are TRBV6-5 and TRBJ2-7; 7 bases agree with TRBD1. Trimming at V came to 6 bases and at J to 2 bases, leaving 10 bases not matched to a gene. Germline lookup yields CDR1 MNHEY and CDR2 SVGAGI. The CDR3 has 15 amino acids. The CDR3 DNA is TGTGCCAGCAGAGAGCCGGGACAGAGGACCTACGAGCAGTACTTC. Protein sequence: CASREPGQRTYEQYF.

This clone showed up just a few times. The chain combines TRBV7-2 with TRBJ2-1; D might be TRBD2 (6 bases). The CDR3 spans 14 residues. Trimming removed 5 bases at V and 1 base at J, with 9 bases between. Germline V gene sequence: CDR1 SGHTA, CDR2 FQGNSA. For the CDR3, the DNA is TGTGCCAGCAGCCGGGAGCTTTCCTACAATGAGCAGTTCTTC. This codes for CASSRELSYNEQFF.

This chain links TRBV23-1 with TRBJ2-5, with 7 bases that match TRBD2. TRBV23-1 belongs to the ORF category, with a function that is uncertain. Germline trimming cut 4 bases from V and 5 bases from J; bases unmatched to any gene: 7. The CDR3 covers 14 residues. The CDR3 loop is CASSPPGGLETQYF. In DNA, the CDR3 is TGCGCCAGCAGTCCCCCGGGAGGATTGGAGACCCAGTACTTC.

The gene calls are TRBV5-1 and TRBJ1-4; 8 bases are a match to TRBD1. The CDR3 has 15 residues. The V gene end was trimmed by 0 bases and the J gene end by 6 bases; junction bases not matched to a gene: 4. CDR1 is SGHRS and CDR2 is YFSETQ in the germline V gene. For the CDR3, the DNA is TGCGCCAGCAGCTTGGGTGCAGGGGGCGATGAAAAACTGTTTTTT. As protein: CASSLGAGGDEKLFF.

The genes are TRBV24-1 and TRBJ2-3; TRBD2 might be the D (6 bases). This CDR3 comprises 16 residues. Germline CDR1 is KGHDR and CDR2 is SFDVKD. Trimming left V 2 bases short and J 0 bases short, with 11 bases between. CDR3 nucleotide sequence: TGTGCCACCAGTGATTATCGGGGAGGCAGCACAGATACGCAGTATTTT. As protein: CATSDYRGGSTDTQYF.

A few counts support this clone. CDR3 residues: CASSPHPSIQNEQYF. DNA for the CDR3: TGTGCCAGCAGCCCACATCCTTCGATTCAGAACGAGCAGTACTTC. V usage is TRBV5-6 and J usage is TRBJ2-7; D unclear. The V end lost 4 bases, the J end lost 5 bases, and 19 bases lay between the germline ends. Germline loops: CDR1 SGHDT, CDR2 YYEEEE. The CDR3 covers 15 residues.

The chain couples TRBV6-5 to TRBJ2-5; TRBD1 matches 10 bases. The CDR3 has 15 amino acids. Trimming removed 5 bases from V and 7 bases from J; junction bases left unmatched: 10. Germline CDR1 is MNHEY and CDR2 is SVGAGI. The DNA of the CDR3 is TGTGCCAGCAGTAGGGACAGGGGAGCGACCACGACCCAGTACTTC. This encodes CASSRDRGATTTQYF.

The gene calls are TRBV7-9 and TRBJ2-1; D is uncertain. Looked up from germline, CDR1 is SEHNR and CDR2 is FQNEAQ (reference sequence). Trimming took off 6 bases at V and 4 bases at J, with 4 bases between the two ends. This CDR3 has 11 residues. Written as DNA, the CDR3 is TGTGCCAGCAGTACTTACAATGAGCAGTTCTTC. This encodes CASSTYNEQFF.

This sequence joins TRBV19 and TRBJ1-6, with D possibly TRBD1 on 6 matching bases. Trimming cost V 6 bases and J 10 bases, with 25 bases left between them. Per germline, CDR1 LNHDA and CDR2 SQIVND (reference sequence). The CDR3 is 17 residues long. The CDR3 nucleotides read TGTGCCAGTAGCCCCCGGTCGTCCGCGGGGGCACCCTCACCCCTCCACTTT. It codes for CASSPRSSAGAPSPLHF.

This chain links TRBV7-2 with TRBJ2-7; 8 bases are a match to TRBD1. CDR1 and CDR2 (germline): SGHTA, FQGNSA. CDR3 length: 15 residues. V dropped 7 bases and J dropped 0; count of bases not matched to a gene: 8. CDR3 sequence: CASIVGQGASYEQYF. In DNA form, the CDR3 reads TGTGCCAGCATAGTGGGGCAGGGGGCCTCCTACGAGCAGTACTTC.